One and the same sample provided the 13 T cell receptor beta chains below, sequenced in a study of cytomegalovirus exposure and HLA in healthy donors. Vbeta (60) and Jbeta (13) primers were used in the PCR. TCRdb's copy holds only in-frame clones and misses some; the assay was immunoSEQ multiplex PCR. Of about 150,000 clones listed, roughly 77% are singletons. Sequencing was performed on PBMCs. The receptors stem from a man younger than 45 in good health and CMV-seropositive.

The table lists this clone with a few counts. The gene calls are TRBV6-5 and TRBJ1-1; 8 bases map to TRBD1. CDR3 length: 14 amino acids. V gave up 5 bases and J gave up 10 bases; unmatched junction bases: 12. The germline gives CDR1 MNHEY, CDR2 SVGAGI. CDR3 protein: CASSPGAGGIGAFF. The DNA for the CDR3 is TGTGCCAGCAGTCCTGGCGCAGGGGGCATCGGAGCTTTCTTT.

This clone was counted between two and nine times. The rearrangement joins TRBV28 to TRBJ1-2, with unresolved D. The CDR3 consists of 13 residues. Trimming left V 5 bases short and J 6 bases short, with 13 bases between. CDR1 and CDR2 (germline): MDHEN, SYDVKM. The CDR3 here is CASSKGLGDGYTF. The DNA of the CDR3 is TGTGCCAGCAGTAAAGGTCTCGGGGATGGCTACACCTTC.

The rearrangement links TRBV2 to TRBJ1-5; TRBD1 might be the D (6 bases). Looked up from germline, CDR1 is SNHLY and CDR2 is FYNNEI. CDR3 length: 13 amino acids. The V end was cut by 7 bases, the J end by 7 bases, with 14 bases between. The CDR3 spells CASMGTPGQPQHF. Written as DNA, the CDR3 is TGTGCCAGCATGGGGACACCGGGGCAGCCCCAGCATTTT.

This clone was observed a few times. The CDR3 DNA reads TGTGCCAGCAGTGTGACAGGGCTCGAGCAGTACTTC. It is translated as CASSVTGLEQYF. This chain joins TRBV28 and TRBJ2-7; TRBD1 agrees at 7 bases. CDR3 length: 12 amino acids. With 5 bases clipped from V and 6 bases from J, the junction kept 4 bases outside the gene matches. From germline, CDR1 is MDHEN and CDR2 SYDVKM. Full variable domain (rest looked up from reference TRBV28 and TRBJ2-7): DVKVTQSSRYLVKRTGEKVFLECVQDMDHENMFWYRQDPGLGLRLIYFSYDVKMKEKGDIPEGYSVSREKKERFSLILESASTNQTSMYLCASSVTGLEQYFGPGTRLTVT.

The V gene is TRBV10-3, the J gene TRBJ2-2; weak D call: TRBD2 (5 bases). Germline CDR1 is ENHRY and CDR2 is SYGVKD. V lost 0 bases to trimming and J lost 2 bases, with 13 bases between them. There are 17 residues in the CDR3. CDR3 sequence: CAISESRPGLNTGELFF. The CDR3 DNA sequence: TGTGCCATCAGTGAGTCGAGGCCGGGGTTAAACACCGGGGAGCTGTTTTTT.

This chain connects TRBV7-9 to TRBJ2-7, with TRBD2 matching 13 bases. Germline values: CDR1 SEHNR, CDR2 FQNEAQ (reference sequence). Unmatched junction bases numbered 4, after V lost 5 bases and J lost 3 bases. This CDR3 region has 15 residues. DNA for the CDR3: TGTGCCAGCAGCGGCGGGACTAGCGGGGTCTACGAGCAGTACTTC. Translation: CASSGGTSGVYEQYF.

The V call is TRBV6-5, the J call TRBJ1-2; 8 bases line up with TRBD1. There are 13 residues in the CDR3. V was pared by 5 bases and J by 8 bases, with 7 bases of the junction left unmatched. Germline lookup yields CDR1 MNHEY and CDR2 SVGAGI. In nucleotides, the CDR3 is TGTGCCAGCAGTCCTCGGACAGGGCTGGGCTACACCTTC. Protein product: CASSPRTGLGYTF.

V is TRBV4-1 and J is TRBJ1-3; the D is unclear. V was trimmed by 0 bases and J by 2 bases, leaving 8 bases between them. The CDR3 loop spans 15 amino acids. Germline CDR1 MGHRA, CDR2 YSYEKL. This chain's CDR3 is CASSQDERTGNTIYF. CDR3 bases: TGCGCCAGCAGCCAAGATGAGAGAACTGGAAACACCATATATTTT.

This clone occurred a few times. J is TRBJ2-3 and V is TRBV25-1; 8 bases are shared with TRBD2. J gave up 2 bases and V 7 bases, and 14 bases lay outside the gene matches. Germline assignment: CDR1 MGHDK and CDR2 SYGVNS. There are 17 residues in the CDR3. The CDR3 region has the DNA TGTGCCAGCACCGAAAACGGGGCGGGGGGAATCACAGATACGCAGTATTTT. Translating gives CASTENGAGGITDTQYF. The whole variable domain, filled in from reference TRBV25-1 and TRBJ2-3, reads EADIYQTPRYLVIGTGKKITLECSQTMGHDKMYWYQQDPGMELHLIHYSYGVNSTEKGDLSSESTVSRIRTEHFPLTLESARPSHTSQYLCASTENGAGGITDTQYFGPGTRLTVL.

The chain links TRBV18 to TRBJ1-1, with 8 bases aligning to TRBD1. The V gene's germline CDR1 is KGHSH and CDR2 LQKENI. This CDR3 has 16 amino acids. The ends lost 3 bases at V and 3 bases at J; junction bases unmatched: 9. The CDR3 loop is CASSPLLTGEDTEAFF. The CDR3 DNA reads as TGTGCCAGCTCACCCCTACTGACAGGGGAGGACACTGAAGCTTTCTTT.

V is TRBV5-1 and J is TRBJ2-2, with D maybe TRBD2 (5 bases). The length of the CDR3 is 16 residues. The germline V and J ends were trimmed by 4 bases and 0 bases, with 13 bases remaining between them. Germline CDR1 reads SGHRS; CDR2 reads YFSETQ. CDR3 DNA: TGCGCCAGCAGCCTGGGAAAGGACTCGAACACCGGGGAGCTGTTTTTT. This encodes CASSLGKDSNTGELFF.

The gene calls are TRBV19 and TRBJ2-5; D possibly corresponds to TRBD2 (5 bases). There are 15 residues in the CDR3. The V gene's germline CDR1 is LNHDA and CDR2 SQIVND (reference sequence). The V and J ends lost 1 base and 2 bases respectively, with 11 bases between them. CDR3 bases: TGTGCCAGTAGTATAGTCAGCGGCTTTCAAGAGACCCAGTACTTC. As protein: CASSIVSGFQETQYF.

J is TRBJ1-5 and V is TRBV7-2; 7 bases agree with TRBD1. Germline V CDR1 and CDR2: SGHTA, FQGNSA. V shed 4 bases, J shed 4 bases, and the junction held 4 bases outside the gene matches. The CDR3 consists of 14 residues. The CDR3 loop reads CASSSRQGNQPQHF. CDR3 in DNA: TGTGCCAGCAGCTCGCGACAGGGAAATCAGCCCCAGCATTTT.